Shown below are 9 T cell receptor beta chains from a single sample sequenced in a study of blood T cell repertoires in COVID-19. TCRdb's table, derived via immunoSEQ multiplex PCR, lists solely in-frame clones and lacks some. The data show 250,000 to 400,000 clones, about nine tenths seen once. Sequenced material: peripheral blood. The receptors were gathered from a woman in her 30s with COVID-19, enrolled during active disease.

The chain couples TRBV27 to TRBJ2-2; 9 bases fit TRBD2. Germline V CDR1 and CDR2: MNHEY, SMNVEV (reference sequence). V lost 1 base, J lost 8 bases, and 5 bases stayed unmatched. This CDR3 region has 15 residues. CDR3 coding DNA: TGTGCCAGCAGTTTATGGACTAGCGAAATGGGGGAGCTGTTTTTT. Protein: CASSLWTSEMGELFF.

The chain joins TRBV5-1 to TRBJ1-1; TRBD1 matches at 9 bases. CDR1 SGHRS and CDR2 YFSETQ come from the germline V gene. The CDR3 has 16 residues. V shed 3 bases and J 4 bases; nucleotides not matched to a gene: 10. This CDR3 reads CASSSLEEDRGTEAFF. The CDR3 nucleotides read TGCGCCAGCAGCTCCTTAGAAGAGGACAGGGGCACTGAAGCTTTCTTT.

This rearrangement joins TRBV28 to TRBJ1-2; TRBD1 is a possible D gene (6 bases). Germline CDR1 and CDR2: MDHEN and SYDVKM. This CDR3 comprises 11 residues. V was cut by 6 bases and J by 9 bases, with 11 bases left in between. Written as DNA, the CDR3 is TGTGCCAGCAGACAGGGTAGGCGCTACACCTTC. This translates into CASRQGRRYTF.

The chain carries TRBV5-5 and TRBJ2-1; D may be TRBD2 (5 bases). The CDR3 length is 14 residues. Germline lookup yields CDR1 SGHKS and CDR2 YYEKEE (reference sequence). The V gene lost 2 bases and the J gene lost 8 bases, with 14 bases spanning the gap. The CDR3 reads CASSLVASLDEQFF. The CDR3 bases are TGTGCCAGCAGCTTAGTCGCTAGCCTCGATGAGCAGTTCTTC.

The chain has TRBV19 and TRBJ2-3; a possible D gene is TRBD2 (6 bases). CDR1 LNHDA and CDR2 SQIVND come from the germline V gene (reference sequence). Trimming pared 1 base from V and 2 bases from J, leaving 13 bases between. This CDR3 has 16 amino acids. As DNA, the CDR3 is TGTGCCAGTAGTATAGTGCCTAGCGACCTCACAGATACGCAGTATTTT. Encoded protein: CASSIVPSDLTDTQYF.

The chain is built from TRBV7-3 and TRBJ1-2, with TRBD1 as a possible D gene (6 bases). Germline V gene sequence: CDR1 SGHTA, CDR2 FQGTGA. The CDR3 extends over 14 amino acids. The V gene lost 5 bases and the J gene lost 2 bases, with 12 bases spanning the gap. CDR3 residues: CASSPTDRNYGYTF. The CDR3 DNA reads TGTGCCAGCAGCCCGACTGACAGGAACTATGGCTACACCTTC.

This chain joins TRBV19 and TRBJ2-7, with D possibly matching TRBD1 (6 bases). Trimming took off 5 bases at V and 3 bases at J, with 20 bases between the two ends. Looked up from germline, CDR1 is LNHDA and CDR2 is SQIVND (reference sequence). CDR3 length equals 16 residues. For the CDR3, the DNA is TGTGCCAGTAGTCCAACCCGGGACACCTATTTCTACGAGCAGTACTTC. Translating gives CASSPTRDTYFYEQYF.

This chain joins TRBV2 and TRBJ1-4, with a weak D call TRBD1 (5 bases). Germline-derived CDR1 and CDR2 are SNHLY and FYNNEI. The CDR3 sequence is 15 residues long. Trimming pared 5 bases from V and 7 bases from J, leaving 17 bases between. CDR3 bases: TGTGCCAGCAGTTTAGCTTCGGGGACTTCTGAAAAACTGTTTTTT. The encoded protein is CASSLASGTSEKLFF.

The chain links TRBV7-3 to TRBJ2-1; weak D call: TRBD1 (5 bases). The germline V gene has CDR1 SGHTA and CDR2 FQGTGA. The V and J ends lost 2 bases and 3 bases respectively, with 11 bases between them. The CDR3 sequence is 15 residues long. The CDR3 region has the DNA TGTGCCAGCAGCTTAGACGGCCAGGGCTACAATGAGCAGTTCTTC. Residues: CASSLDGQGYNEQFF.